This TCR beta chain came from a study of glioma-infiltrating T cells. The study, taken as a whole, reports: Non-neoplastic patients had below-expected tissue-blood divergence, while all gliomas exceeded expectation. Only very few CDR3 sequences appeared in both tissue and blood.

TCR alpha and beta CDR3 regions were amplified from RNA using iRepertoire nested multiplex PCR. Tissue mRNA or PBMC total RNA, roughly 100-400 ng, went into one-step reverse transcription and amplification. TCRdb processed the multiplex PCR reads anew with MiXCR; each CDR3 protein has one entry. The sample carries roughly 130,000 distinct CDR3 sequences, around 23% recorded once. Germline V gene data show CDR1 as MGHRA and CDR2 as YSYEKL. V was cut by 0 bases and J by 0 bases, with 9 bases left in between. The CDR3 totals 17 residues. This clonotype was observed a few times. The target antigen is unknown.

The receptor comes from a human donor with low-grade glioma or glioblastoma, undergoing nonglioma brain surgery, or in good health (not recorded which). The sample consisted of glioma tissue, nonneoplastic brain tissue, or PBMCs (not recorded which). J is TRBJ1-6 and V is TRBV4-1; no firm D call. The CDR3, as DNA: TGCGCCAGCAGCCAAGATCTATTGAGCTCCTATAATTCACCCCTCCACTTT. Translation gives CASSQDLLSSYNSPLHF.